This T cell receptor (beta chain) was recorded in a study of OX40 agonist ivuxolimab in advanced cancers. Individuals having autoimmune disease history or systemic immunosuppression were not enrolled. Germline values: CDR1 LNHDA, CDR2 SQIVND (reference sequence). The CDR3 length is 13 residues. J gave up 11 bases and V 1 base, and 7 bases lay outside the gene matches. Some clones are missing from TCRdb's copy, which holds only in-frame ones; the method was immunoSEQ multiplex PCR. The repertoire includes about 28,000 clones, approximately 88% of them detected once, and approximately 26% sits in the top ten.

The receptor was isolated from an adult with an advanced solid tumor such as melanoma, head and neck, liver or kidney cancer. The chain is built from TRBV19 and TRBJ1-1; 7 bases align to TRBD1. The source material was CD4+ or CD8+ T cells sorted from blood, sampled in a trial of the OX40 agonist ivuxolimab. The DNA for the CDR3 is TGTGCCAGTAGTATAGTGGAGGGGGCGCCTGCTTTCTTT. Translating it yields CASSIVEGAPAFF.